This T cell receptor (beta chain) is from a study of Ad26.COV2.S vaccination and SARS-CoV-2 variants. The treatment: over 15 received Ad26.COV2.S at low or high dose, single or two shots; about 5 received placebo; per-sample allocation not given. Sampling occurred on day 63 after the first vaccine or placebo injection. Built on an Ad26 vector, the vaccine expressed Wuhan-strain SARS-CoV-2 spike. Method: immunoSEQ multiplex PCR; TCRdb's copy keeps in-frame clones and lacks some. The sample has some 480,000 clones, around nine tenths seen once. This CDR3 region has 17 residues. Trimming cost V 6 bases and J 7 bases, with 24 bases left between them. Germline V CDR1 and CDR2: LNHDA, SQIVND (reference sequence).

The chain joins TRBV19 to TRBJ1-4; tentatively, D is TRBD1 (5 bases). The material sequenced was peripheral blood, taken in a trial of Ad26.COV2.S vaccine versus placebo. This clonotype was obtained from a person aged 18-60 years who received the Ad26.COV2.S COVID-19 vaccine or a placebo. The CDR3 DNA sequence: TGTGCCAGTAGGCCTGGCCAGGGAGGTTTACGGAGTGAAAAACTGTTTTTT. Amino acids: CASRPGQGGLRSEKLFF.